Sequencing of this T cell receptor (beta chain) was carried out in a study of PD-L1 blockade in urothelial cancer. Germline lookup yields CDR1 SGHNT and CDR2 YYREEE (reference sequence). V shed 2 bases, J shed 4 bases, and the junction held 7 bases outside the gene matches. The CDR3 loop spans 15 amino acids. Time point reported: peripheral blood 6 weeks after treatment start. TCRdb keeps only in-frame clones here, not all; method: immunoSEQ multiplex PCR. The sample yields about 120,000 clones, more than 70% seen once. The receptor was isolated from a man aged 45-60 years with urothelial cancer. Sequenced material: PBMCs, taken around atezolizumab (anti-PD-L1) treatment. The rearrangement joins TRBV5-4 to TRBJ1-2; TRBD1 matches at 8 bases. CDR3 protein: CASSLGAGGIYGYTF. CDR3 DNA sequence: TGTGCCAGCAGCTTAGGGGCAGGGGGCATCTATGGCTACACCTTC.